The source of this T cell receptor beta chain is a study of long-term antiretroviral therapy in people with HIV. Study observations and caveats: In HIV, the repertoires covered a tighter span of CDR3 lengths than in controls.

Turning to this clone: Antigen unknown.

The assay used was immunoSEQ (version v3.0), run at survey level. Measured with immunoSEQ multiplex PCR; TCRdb has only the in-frame clones, and not every one. The sample yields about 20,000 clones, 82% seen once. After removal of 1 base from V and 6 bases from J, the junction contained 7 bases not matched to a gene. The CDR3 has 16 amino acids. Germline V gene data show CDR1 as SGHTA and CDR2 as FQGNSA. The origin of this receptor is a man aged 35-49 years with HIV. The V and J genes are TRBV7-2 and TRBJ2-2; 8 nucleotides agree with TRBD1. The starting material was unsorted PBMCs, obtained about 2.5 years after starting antiretroviral therapy. CDR3 DNA: TGTGCCAGCAGCTTAGTGGCAGGGGGCTTCTCCGGGGAGCTGTTTTTT. Protein: CASSLVAGGFSGELFF.